The next 18 T cell receptor beta chains were all read from a single sample in a study of blood T cell repertoires in COVID-19. The table came from immunoSEQ multiplex PCR; TCRdb's copy has only in-frame clones and leaves some out. This sample has under 150,000 clones, with 83% found just once. Source material: PBMCs or T cells enriched from blood (not recorded which). The receptors come from a man under 40 who had recovered from COVID-19.

This clone has a single count. The rearrangement uses TRBV28 and TRBJ2-3; D may be TRBD1 (5 bases). Trimming left V 2 bases short and J 1 base short, with 13 bases between. CDR1 MDHEN and CDR2 SYDVKM come from the germline V gene. CDR3 size: 16 residues. CDR3 coding DNA: TGTGCCAGCAGTTTAAGCAGGGAAGGAGGCACAGATACGCAGTATTTT. Amino acid sequence: CASSLSREGGTDTQYF. The full variable domain, with the rest looked up from reference TRBV28 and TRBJ2-3, is DVKVTQSSRYLVKRTGEKVFLECVQDMDHENMFWYRQDPGLGLRLIYFSYDVKMKEKGDIPEGYSVSREKKERFSLILESASTNQTSMYLCASSLSREGGTDTQYFGPGTRLTVL.

The chain combines TRBV18 with TRBJ1-1, with 8 bases matching TRBD1. The CDR3 spans 18 residues. The germline gives CDR1 KGHSH, CDR2 LQKENI. Trimming cost V 3 bases and J 3 bases; bases outside gene matches: 15. CDR3 nucleotide sequence: TGTGCCAGCTCACCGATAAAAACCGGGACAGGTCCTCACACTGAAGCTTTCTTT. Its protein is CASSPIKTGTGPHTEAFF.

This clone was seen only a few times. The J gene is TRBJ2-7, the V gene TRBV2; 12 nucleotides line up with TRBD2. V was clipped by 6 bases and J by 5 bases; unmatched bases: 5. CDR1 is SNHLY, CDR2 FYNNEI, per germline. This CDR3 has 14 amino acids. CDR3 nucleotides: TGTGCCAGCAGGGCTACTAGCGGGAGGAACGAGCAGTACTTC. It translates to CASRATSGRNEQYF.

V is TRBV5-6 and J is TRBJ2-5; 7 nucleotides line up with TRBD1. The CDR3 totals 12 residues. Trimming removed 4 bases from V and 7 bases from J; junction bases left unmatched: 4. Germline V CDR1 and CDR2: SGHDT, YYEEEE. CDR3 bases: TGTGCCAGCAGCGGGACAGTCCGGACCCAGTACTTC. It yields the protein CASSGTVRTQYF.

V usage is TRBV24-1 and J usage is TRBJ2-3; 11 nucleotides line up with TRBD2. Germline CDR1 and CDR2: KGHDR and SFDVKD. The trim removed 1 base at V and 3 bases at J, leaving 11 bases unmatched. The length of the CDR3 is 19 residues. CDR3 nucleotide sequence: TGTGCCACCAGTGATTTCGGGACAGCGACTAGCGGGATAACAGATACGCAGTATTTT. It encodes CATSDFGTATSGITDTQYF.

The chain couples TRBV2 to TRBJ2-5; tentative D call: TRBD2 (5 bases). Germline values: CDR1 SNHLY, CDR2 FYNNEI. This CDR3 comprises 14 residues. V gave up 2 bases and J gave up 0 bases, with 7 bases separating them. CDR3 nucleotide sequence: TGTGCCAGCAGTGAATCGGGGTACCAAGAGACCCAGTACTTC. As protein: CASSESGYQETQYF.

The genes are TRBV27 and TRBJ1-2; D uncertain. Looked up from germline, CDR1 is MNHEY and CDR2 is SMNVEV (reference sequence). Trimming removed 5 bases at V and 4 bases at J, with 14 bases between. This CDR3 is 14 amino acids long. The chain's CDR3 is CASSPIRRSYGYTF. The CDR3 DNA reads as TGTGCCAGCAGTCCGATCAGGCGCAGCTATGGCTACACCTTC.

This clone showed up just once. This rearrangement joins TRBV27 to TRBJ1-1, with D maybe TRBD1 (5 bases). V was pared by 1 base and J by 11 bases, with 14 bases between. The CDR3 has 13 amino acids. Germline loops: CDR1 MNHEY, CDR2 SMNVEV (reference sequence). The CDR3 is CASSLLAGQWAFF. In DNA, the CDR3 is TGTGCCAGCAGTTTATTGGCAGGGCAGTGGGCTTTCTTT.

The J gene is TRBJ2-3, the V gene TRBV7-2; TRBD2 is a possible D gene (5 bases). The germline V gene encodes CDR1 SGHTA and CDR2 FQGNSA. The CDR3 loop spans 14 amino acids. With 2 bases removed from V and 4 bases from J, the gap between germline ends came to 10 bases. The CDR3 DNA reads TGTGCCAGCAGCTTATTAGCGAGTTCAGATACGCAGTATTTT. It translates to CASSLLASSDTQYF.

V is TRBV12-5 and J is TRBJ1-5; 7 nucleotides line up with TRBD1. This CDR3 is 15 amino acids long. Germline values: CDR1 LGHNT, CDR2 FRNRAP. V lost 6 bases, J lost 2 bases, and 7 bases stayed unmatched. DNA of the CDR3: TGTGCTAGTGGCCTCAGACAGGGAGGCAATCAGCCCCAGCATTTT. It codes for CASGLRQGGNQPQHF.

This clone occurred a few times. V and J are TRBV5-5 and TRBJ1-2; a possible D gene is TRBD1 (6 bases). The CDR3 consists of 15 residues. With 2 bases removed from V and 5 bases from J, the gap between germline ends came to 16 bases. Germline V CDR1 and CDR2: SGHKS, YYEKEE (reference sequence). DNA for the CDR3: TGTGCCAGCAGCTTCGCACACAGGGTACAGTATGGCTACACCTTC. Protein product: CASSFAHRVQYGYTF.

The chain carries TRBV9 and TRBJ2-1, with a tentative D call TRBD1 (7 bases). V was pared by 0 bases and J by 0 bases, with 13 bases between. Germline values: CDR1 SGDLS, CDR2 YYNGEE. The CDR3 spans 17 residues. CDR3 protein: CASSVGGGGASYNEQFF. The DNA for the CDR3 is TGTGCCAGCAGCGTAGGAGGAGGGGGCGCCTCCTACAATGAGCAGTTCTTC.

Here the CDR3 reads CASSLVRAYNEQFF. The CDR3 region has the DNA TGCGCCAGCAGCTTGGTCAGGGCCTACAATGAGCAGTTCTTC. The chain employs TRBV5-1 and TRBJ2-1, with a tentative D call TRBD1 (5 bases). V lost 0 bases to trimming and J lost 2 bases, with 6 bases between them. This CDR3 is built from 14 residues. Germline V gene lookup returns CDR1 SGHRS and CDR2 YFSETQ. The full variable domain, completed using reference TRBV5-1 and TRBJ2-1, is KAGVTQTPRYLIKTRGQQVTLSCSPISGHRSVSWYQQTPGQGLQFLFEYFSETQRNKGNFPGRFSGRQFSNSRSEMNVSTLELGDSALYLCASSLVRAYNEQFFGPGTRLTVL.

This chain uses TRBV18 with TRBJ2-5; a weak D match, TRBD2 (5 bases). The germline V gene encodes CDR1 KGHSH and CDR2 LQKENI. V lost 2 bases and J 2 bases, leaving 6 bases between the germline ends. The CDR3 runs 13 residues. This chain's CDR3 is CASSPGEQETQYF. The DNA for the CDR3 is TGTGCCAGCTCACCAGGGGAGCAAGAGACCCAGTACTTC.

This chain joins TRBV27 and TRBJ1-4; weak D call: TRBD1 (6 bases). The CDR3 has 14 residues. CDR1 is MNHEY and CDR2 is SMNVEV in the germline V gene (reference sequence). V lost 3 bases and J 8 bases, leaving 13 bases between the germline ends. The CDR3 spells CASSFSRGNEKLFF. The DNA for the CDR3 is TGTGCCAGCAGTTTTTCAAGGGGGAACGAAAAACTGTTTTTT.

The chain joins TRBV9 to TRBJ2-3, with 9 positions matching TRBD2. The CDR3 loop spans 16 amino acids. With V trimmed by 3 bases and J by 2 bases, 7 bases remained unmatched. The germline V gene has CDR1 SGDLS and CDR2 YYNGEE. This chain's CDR3 is CASSGSGRGSTDTQYF. CDR3 bases: TGTGCCAGCAGCGGTAGCGGGAGAGGTTCCACAGATACGCAGTATTTT.

The chain carries TRBV18 and TRBJ2-1; D possibly corresponds to TRBD1 (6 bases). The CDR3 is made up of 16 amino acids. The ends were cut back, 5 bases at V and 4 bases at J, with 18 bases in the middle. Per the germline V gene, CDR1 is KGHSH and CDR2 is LQKENI. In DNA, the CDR3 is TGTGCCAGCTCAGAAACAGGGTTCGATTTATACAATGAGCAGTTCTTC. This codes for CASSETGFDLYNEQFF. Supplemented by reference TRBV18 and TRBJ2-1, the full variable domain reads NAGVMQNPRHLVRRRGQEARLRCSPMKGHSHVYWYRQLPEEGLKFMVYLQKENIIDESGMPKERFSAEFPKEGPSILRIQQVVRGDSAAYFCASSETGFDLYNEQFFGPGTRLTVL.

V and J are TRBV2 and TRBJ2-3, with 12 bases fitting TRBD2. The germline V gene encodes CDR1 SNHLY and CDR2 FYNNEI. This CDR3 region has 15 residues. With V trimmed by 7 bases and J by 5 bases, 7 bases remained unmatched. The CDR3 here is CASKTLAGGLDTQYF. The CDR3 DNA sequence: TGTGCCAGCAAGACGCTAGCGGGGGGGTTAGATACGCAGTATTTT.